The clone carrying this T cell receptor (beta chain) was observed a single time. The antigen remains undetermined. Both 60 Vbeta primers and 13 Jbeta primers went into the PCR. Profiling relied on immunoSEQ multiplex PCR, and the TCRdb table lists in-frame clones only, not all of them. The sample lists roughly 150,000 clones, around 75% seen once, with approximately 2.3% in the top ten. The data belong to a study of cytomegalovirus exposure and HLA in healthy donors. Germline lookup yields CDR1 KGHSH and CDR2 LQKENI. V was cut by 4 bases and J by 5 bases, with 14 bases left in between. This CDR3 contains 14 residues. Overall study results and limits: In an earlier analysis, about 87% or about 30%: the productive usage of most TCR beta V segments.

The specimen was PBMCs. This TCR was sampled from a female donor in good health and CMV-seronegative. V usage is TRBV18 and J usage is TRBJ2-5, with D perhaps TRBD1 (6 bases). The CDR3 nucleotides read TGTGCCAGCTCACTCCGGACAGTCGAGGAGACCCAGTACTTC. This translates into CASSLRTVEETQYF. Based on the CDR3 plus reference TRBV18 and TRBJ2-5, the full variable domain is NAGVMQNPRHLVRRRGQEARLRCSPMKGHSHVYWYRQLPEEGLKFMVYLQKENIIDESGMPKERFSAEFPKEGPSILRIQQVVRGDSAAYFCASSLRTVEETQYFGPGTRLLVL.